The 13 T cell receptor beta chains presented below share a single source sample, sequenced in a study of CD8+ T cells in alopecia areata. In each case, RNA was isolated and then reverse transcribed into cDNA as the sequencing template. Generated by immunoSEQ multiplex PCR, the TCRdb table keeps only in-frame clones and is missing some. The table includes about 120,000 clones, less than 50% detected once. The specimen sequenced was NKG2D-low CD8+ T cells sorted from blood. The receptors stem from a human donor with alopecia areata.

A remark on this clone: Other DNA sequences in this sample translate to the same CDR3. The chain uses TRBV9 and TRBJ2-3, with no clear D. Per the germline V gene, CDR1 is SGDLS and CDR2 is YYNGEE. The CDR3 is 12 residues long. With 0 bases removed from V and 4 bases from J, the gap between germline ends came to 3 bases. DNA for the CDR3: TGTGCCAGCAGCGTAGGAGCAGATACGCAGTATTTT. It codes for CASSVGADTQYF.

In its sample, this clone was seen a few times. This chain links TRBV29-1 with TRBJ2-1; 13 positions match TRBD2. Germline CDR1 is SQVTM and CDR2 is ANQGSEA. After removal of 7 bases from V and 7 bases from J, the junction contained 10 bases not matched to a gene. This CDR3 is built from 15 residues. CDR3 DNA: TGCAGCGGTTCGGGACTAGCGGGGAACACGAATGAGCAGTTCTTC. This sequence encodes CSGSGLAGNTNEQFF.

There are a few counts of this clone. CDR3 nucleotide sequence: TGCAGCGTTGAAGAGACCGTGGATGAGCAGTTCTTC. Translating it yields CSVEETVDEQFF. The chain combines TRBV29-1 with TRBJ2-1; no firm D call. Germline values: CDR1 SQVTM, CDR2 ANQGSEA. V lost 0 bases and J 8 bases, leaving 8 bases between the germline ends. The CDR3 extends over 12 amino acids.

The chain couples TRBV4-3 to TRBJ2-3; 12 positions match TRBD2. CDR1 and CDR2 (germline): LGHNA, YSLEER. CDR3 length equals 16 residues. V gave up 1 base and J gave up 4 bases; unmatched junction bases: 3. The CDR3: CASSQGTSGTPDTQYF. The CDR3 DNA is TGCGCCAGCAGCCAAGGGACTAGCGGGACTCCAGATACGCAGTATTTT.

This chain joins TRBV13 and TRBJ1-1, with D unclear. V lost 0 bases and J lost 0, with 8 bases in between. Germline CDR1 PRHDT, CDR2 FYEKMQ (reference sequence). This CDR3 spans 15 amino acids. The CDR3 DNA reads as TGTGCCAGCAGCTTAGGAGTAGAAATGAACACTGAAGCTTTCTTT. The encoded protein is CASSLGVEMNTEAFF.

This clone appeared a few times. The chain links TRBV29-1 to TRBJ2-1; 8 positions match TRBD1. The CDR3 is 13 amino acids. Germline V gene lookup returns CDR1 SQVTM and CDR2 ANQGSEA. Trimming took 6 bases from V and 8 from J; bases not matched to a gene: 9. The CDR3 sequence: CSVPDRVEDEQFF. In nucleotides, the CDR3 is TGCAGCGTCCCGGACAGGGTGGAGGATGAGCAGTTCTTC.

V and J are TRBV29-1 and TRBJ2-2; D is perhaps TRBD1 (5 bases). V lost 3 bases and J 7 bases, leaving 9 bases between the germline ends. CDR3 length: 12 residues. From germline, CDR1 is SQVTM and CDR2 ANQGSEA. The CDR3 sequence is CSVDRGFGELFF. Here the CDR3 DNA reads TGCAGCGTTGATAGGGGTTTCGGGGAGCTGTTTTTT.

This chain joins TRBV4-1 and TRBJ1-1; D unresolved. V shed 4 bases and J shed 6 bases, with 9 bases lying between them. Per the germline V gene, CDR1 is MGHRA and CDR2 is YSYEKL. The CDR3 extends over 12 amino acids. CDR3 amino acids: CASSRIGAEAFF. DNA for the CDR3: TGCGCCAGCAGCCGCATAGGCGCTGAAGCTTTCTTT.

This clone has a handful of counts. V is TRBV18 and J is TRBJ1-1; D not certain. The CDR3 runs 13 residues. The germline gives CDR1 KGHSH, CDR2 LQKENI. V was cut by 0 bases and J by 3 bases, with 5 bases left in between. Here the CDR3 DNA reads TGTGCCAGCTCACCACCGGAGGACACTGAAGCTTTCTTT. Translation: CASSPPEDTEAFF.

The chain is built from TRBV29-1 and TRBJ1-1; D gene unclear. The CDR3 consists of 14 residues. V was trimmed by 6 bases and J by 0 bases, leaving 14 bases between them. The germline V gene has CDR1 SQVTM and CDR2 ANQGSEA. The CDR3 region has the DNA TGCAGCGTGGCCCCGGCGGGCCTGAACACTGAAGCTTTCTTT. Encoded protein: CSVAPAGLNTEAFF.

The chain is built from TRBV27 and TRBJ2-2, with a possible D match to TRBD1 (6 bases). Trimming removed 5 bases at V and 1 base at J, with 11 bases between. The CDR3 loop spans 15 amino acids. Germline V gives CDR1 MNHEY, CDR2 SMNVEV (reference sequence). The CDR3 nucleotides read TGTGCCAGCAGTCACATGACAGGGAACACCGGGGAGCTGTTTTTT. Protein sequence: CASSHMTGNTGELFF.

The chain uses TRBV6-6 and TRBJ2-1; D assignment may be TRBD1 or TRBD2 (6 bases each). V was clipped by 7 bases and J by 8 bases, with 18 bases between them. The CDR3 spans 14 residues. Per germline, CDR1 MNHNY and CDR2 SVGAGI (reference sequence). CDR3 sequence (DNA): TGTGCCAGCACTCCCCTCGGGGGCTGGGATGAGCAGTTCTTC. It encodes CASTPLGGWDEQFF.

The chain couples TRBV7-2 to TRBJ2-7; D remains unclear. The CDR3 is 11 residues long. Germline V gene sequence: CDR1 SGHTA, CDR2 FQGNSA. The V end lost 2 bases, the J end lost 5 bases, and 4 bases lay between the germline ends. CDR3 DNA: TGTGCCAGCAGCTTAAGTCACGAGCAGTACTTC. Encoded protein: CASSLSHEQYF. The whole variable domain, remainder taken from reference TRBV7-2 and TRBJ2-7, is GAGVSQSPSNKVTEKGKDVELRCDPISGHTALYWYRQSLGQGLEFLIYFQGNSAPDKSGLPSDRFSAERTGGSVSTLTIQRTQQEDSAVYLCASSLSHEQYFGPGTRLTVT.